The 23 T cell receptor beta chains listed next were all sequenced from one sample in a study of blood T cell repertoires in COVID-19 (dated by TCRdb to between 2020 and 2021). The receptor library was made with the immunoSEQ multiplex PCR assay. TCRdb holds this immuneACCESS table with in-frame rearrangements only. Some clones are missing; in checked studies, unresolved V genes explain under half, and the rest has no known cause. For this sample there are about 280,000 clones; roughly 90% appear just once. The top ten clones comprise approximately 3% of the sample. The sequencing sample was made of PBMCs or T cells enriched from blood (not recorded which). The source is a man aged 35-49 years who had been exposed to COVID-19.

The chain joins TRBV5-1 to TRBJ2-5; D is possibly TRBD2 (5 bases). Germline CDR1 reads SGHRS; CDR2 reads YFSETQ. V was clipped by 0 bases and J by 8 bases, with 11 bases between them. This CDR3 has 13 amino acids. The CDR3 DNA is TGCGCCAGCAGCTTGGAGGCTAGCCAAACCCAGTACTTC. It specifies CASSLEASQTQYF.

Comment on this clone: This CDR3 is also generated by other DNA sequences in the sample. V gene TRBV19 combines with J gene TRBJ1-5, with 9 bases fitting TRBD1. This CDR3 region has 13 residues. The ends lost 8 bases at V and 7 bases at J; junction bases unmatched: 6. Looked up from germline, CDR1 is LNHDA and CDR2 is SQIVND (reference sequence). CDR3 in DNA: TGTGCCAGTCGAGGACAGGGGAACCAGCCCCAGCATTTT. This encodes CASRGQGNQPQHF.

The rearrangement joins TRBV3-1 (or the pseudogene TRBV3-2) to TRBJ2-2; the match to TRBD2 covers 12 bases. Per the germline V gene, CDR1 is LGHDT and CDR2 is YNNKEL (reference sequence). The ends lost 4 bases at V and 3 bases at J; junction bases unmatched: 3. The CDR3 loop spans 16 amino acids. The CDR3 reads CASSPLAGGDTGELFF. In DNA, the CDR3 is TGTGCCAGCAGCCCCCTAGCGGGAGGGGACACCGGGGAGCTGTTTTTT.

CDR3 bases: TGTGCCAGCAGTCCCCGAGTTGCCGACAGAGCCTACGAGCAGTACTTC. It encodes CASSPRVADRAYEQYF. The chain is built from TRBV27 and TRBJ2-7; tentatively, D is TRBD1 (5 bases). Trimming took 5 bases from V and 2 from J, leaving 19 bases between them. CDR1 and CDR2 (germline): MNHEY, SMNVEV (reference sequence). The CDR3 loop spans 16 amino acids.

This chain uses TRBV11-3 with TRBJ1-1, with TRBD1 identical over 8 bases. V was pared by 6 bases and J by 1 base, with 4 bases of the junction left unmatched. Germline-derived CDR1 and CDR2 are SGHNT and YENEEA. The CDR3 is made up of 14 amino acids. The CDR3 is CASRGQEQNTEAFF. The CDR3 nucleotides are TGTGCCAGCAGGGGACAGGAGCAGAACACTGAAGCTTTCTTT.

V gene TRBV5-1 combines with J gene TRBJ1-4; no clear D gene. V gave up 4 bases and J gave up 8 bases, with 12 bases separating them. Germline V gene data show CDR1 as SGHRS and CDR2 as YFSETQ. This CDR3 is built from 13 residues. The CDR3 DNA reads TGCGCCAGCAGCCCTGGGAGCGAAGAAAAACTGTTTTTT. This translates into CASSPGSEEKLFF.

This chain uses TRBV18 with TRBJ1-1; the D is unclear. The CDR3 totals 11 residues. V dropped 2 bases and J dropped 8 bases, with 6 bases sitting between them. Germline V gives CDR1 KGHSH, CDR2 LQKENI. CDR3 protein: CASSPMAEAFF. CDR3 DNA: TGTGCCAGCTCACCAATGGCAGAAGCTTTCTTT.

The rearrangement links TRBV12-3 or TRBV12-4 to TRBJ1-1, with a tentative D call TRBD1 (6 bases). The CDR3 is made up of 12 amino acids. The ends were cut back, 0 bases at V and 8 bases at J, with 7 bases in the middle. In DNA form, the CDR3 reads TGTGCCAGCAGTTTAGCGGGGACAGAAGCTTTCTTT. As protein: CASSLAGTEAFF.

The V and J genes are TRBV28 and TRBJ2-1; a weak D match, TRBD2 (6 bases). From germline, CDR1 is MDHEN and CDR2 SYDVKM. This CDR3 has 18 amino acids. Deletions cut 6 bases from V and 2 bases from J, with 23 bases between. The chain's CDR3 is CASRGFGSSGFTYNEQFF. DNA of the CDR3: TGTGCCAGCAGGGGGTTTGGTAGTAGCGGCTTTACCTACAATGAGCAGTTCTTC.

This clone has a single count. This sequence joins TRBV27 and TRBJ2-7, with D possibly matching TRBD1 (5 bases). V gave up 6 bases and J gave up 0 bases, with 9 bases separating them. Germline V gene sequence: CDR1 MNHEY, CDR2 SMNVEV (reference sequence). This CDR3 has 13 amino acids. The chain's CDR3 is CASRYRSSYEQYF. For the CDR3, the DNA is TGTGCCAGCAGATACAGGAGCTCCTACGAGCAGTACTTC.

The genes are TRBV6-5 and TRBJ2-1; TRBD1 aligns across 7 bases. From germline, CDR1 is MNHEY and CDR2 SVGAGI. The CDR3 loop spans 13 amino acids. J lost 15 bases, V lost 5 bases, and 13 bases had no gene match. Here the CDR3 DNA reads TGTGCCAGCAGTCCCCTCCCCGACAGGGAGTCGTTCTTC. Residues: CASSPLPDRESFF.

The chain is built from TRBV6-5 and TRBJ1-1; D may be TRBD1 (6 bases). The CDR3 is 13 residues long. Germline lookup yields CDR1 MNHEY and CDR2 SVGAGI. The ends were cut back, 6 bases at V and 7 bases at J, with 15 bases in the middle. The DNA of the CDR3 is TGTGCCAGCAGAGCCGGGACATCATATGAAGCTTTCTTT. Translating gives CASRAGTSYEAFF.

The V and J genes are TRBV4-3 and TRBJ1-1, with 10 bases identical to TRBD1. V shed 1 base and J 9 bases; nucleotides not matched to a gene: 11. CDR1 LGHNA and CDR2 YSLEER come from the germline V gene. This CDR3 region has 16 residues. The CDR3 here is CASSQVGPTGGTKAFF. The DNA of the CDR3 is TGCGCCAGCAGCCAAGTAGGTCCGACAGGGGGCACGAAAGCTTTCTTT.

The genes are TRBV28 and TRBJ2-7; no firm D call. V lost 7 bases and J 2 bases, leaving 12 bases between the germline ends. This CDR3 has 13 residues. CDR1 and CDR2 from the germline V gene are MDHEN and SYDVKM. CDR3 sequence: CASNLGFPYEQYF. The CDR3, as DNA: TGTGCCAGCAACTTGGGCTTCCCCTACGAGCAGTACTTC. Using reference TRBV28 and TRBJ2-7 for the parts outside the CDR3, the full variable domain is DVKVTQSSRYLVKRTGEKVFLECVQDMDHENMFWYRQDPGLGLRLIYFSYDVKMKEKGDIPEGYSVSREKKERFSLILESASTNQTSMYLCASNLGFPYEQYFGPGTRLTVT.

The rearrangement links TRBV24-1 to TRBJ2-2, with D possibly TRBD2 on 5 matching bases. V was trimmed by 1 base and J by 0 bases, leaving 11 bases between them. Germline loops: CDR1 KGHDR, CDR2 SFDVKD. The CDR3 loop spans 17 amino acids. The CDR3 nucleotides read TGTGCCACCAGTGATTTTAGGCGGACTTCGAACACCGGGGAGCTGTTTTTT. Residues: CATSDFRRTSNTGELFF.

The V and J genes are TRBV5-1 and TRBJ2-7, with 7 bases that match TRBD1. Germline lookup yields CDR1 SGHRS and CDR2 YFSETQ. This CDR3 comprises 14 residues. J was trimmed by 6 bases and V by 5 bases; bases with no gene match: 11. The CDR3 DNA follows: TGCGCCAGCAGGCTTGCGGACAGGCGCAGCGAGCAGTACTTC. It specifies CASRLADRRSEQYF.

This clone was found once. The rearrangement links TRBV9 to TRBJ1-2; D is ambiguous. Germline V gene lookup returns CDR1 SGDLS and CDR2 YYNGEE. Trimming removed 4 bases at V and 4 bases at J, with 11 bases between. The CDR3 length is 13 residues. The CDR3 here is CASSQVDSYGYTF. DNA of the CDR3: TGTGCCAGCAGCCAGGTTGATAGCTATGGCTACACCTTC.

The chain combines TRBV5-4 with TRBJ2-7; 12 positions match TRBD2. The CDR3 is made up of 16 amino acids. Germline loops: CDR1 SGHNT, CDR2 YYREEE (reference sequence). V trimming: 4 bases; J trimming: 2 bases; junction bases outside the gene matches: 7. CDR3 in amino acids: CASSPGTSGLPYEQYF. The CDR3 DNA is TGTGCCAGCAGCCCAGGGACTAGCGGGTTACCCTACGAGCAGTACTTC.

The chain couples TRBV21-1 to TRBJ2-7; the table assigns TRBD2, which was not confirmed against the DNA. TRBV21-1 corresponds to a pseudogene. The CDR3 is 15 residues long. Written as DNA, the CDR3 is TGTGCCAGCCCCGGGAGGTCGAGGACATCCTACGAGCAGTACTTC. It encodes CASPGRSRTSYEQYF.

The rearrangement links TRBV27 to TRBJ2-2, with 12 bases matching TRBD2. This CDR3 region has 15 residues. V was clipped by 4 bases and J by 5 bases; unmatched bases: 2. Per germline, CDR1 MNHEY and CDR2 SMNVEV (reference sequence). The CDR3, as DNA: TGTGCCAGCAGTTACGGGACTAGCGGGACCGGGGAGCTGTTTTTT. Amino acid sequence: CASSYGTSGTGELFF.

This chain connects TRBV3-1 (or the pseudogene TRBV3-2) to TRBJ2-2; D unclear. There are 12 residues in the CDR3. The germline V gene encodes CDR1 LGHDT and CDR2 YNNKEL (reference sequence). Trimming cost V 4 bases and J 7 bases, with 7 bases left between them. CDR3 residues: CASSRVHGELFF. Here the CDR3 DNA reads TGTGCCAGCAGCCGTGTCCACGGGGAGCTGTTTTTT.

The chain combines TRBV19 with TRBJ1-2, with D unresolved. The germline CDR1 and CDR2 sequences are LNHDA and SQIVND (reference sequence). Deletions cut 5 bases from V and 4 bases from J, with 8 bases between. There are 12 residues in the CDR3. CDR3 nucleotide sequence: TGTGCCAGTAGTGCGTTTACCTATGGCTACACCTTC. Protein: CASSAFTYGYTF.

V and J are TRBV15 and TRBJ1-5; D is undetermined. The CDR3 is made up of 16 amino acids. Trimming stripped 0 bases from V and 4 bases from J, with 13 bases between. Germline V CDR1 and CDR2: LNHNV, YYDKDF (reference sequence). The CDR3, as DNA: TGTGCCACCAGCAGAGACCCAATAGCTGGGAATCAGCCCCAGCATTTT. This translates into CATSRDPIAGNQPQHF.